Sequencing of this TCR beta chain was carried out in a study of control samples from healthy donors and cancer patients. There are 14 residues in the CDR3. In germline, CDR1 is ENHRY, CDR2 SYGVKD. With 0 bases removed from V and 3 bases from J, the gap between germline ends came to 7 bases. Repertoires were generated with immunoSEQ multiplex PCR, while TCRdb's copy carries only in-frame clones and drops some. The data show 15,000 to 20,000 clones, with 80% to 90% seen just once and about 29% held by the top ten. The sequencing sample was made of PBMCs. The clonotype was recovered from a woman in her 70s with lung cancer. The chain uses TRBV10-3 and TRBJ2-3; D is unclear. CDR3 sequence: CAISESTGTDTQYF. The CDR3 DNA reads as TGTGCCATCAGTGAGTCGACCGGTACAGATACGCAGTATTTT.